Listed here are 24 T cell receptor beta chains from one sample, sequenced in a study of blood T cell repertoires in COVID-19. Some clones are missing from TCRdb's copy, which holds only in-frame ones; the method was immunoSEQ multiplex PCR. The sample contains over 100,000 clones, around 80% of which appear only once. The sequenced material came from peripheral blood. These receptors were collected from a woman aged 80 or over with acute or convalescent COVID-19.

The chain has TRBV6-5 and TRBJ1-1, with D possibly matching TRBD1 (6 bases). The CDR3 has 15 amino acids. Germline lookup yields CDR1 MNHEY and CDR2 SVGAGI. The ends were cut back, 6 bases at V and 4 bases at J, with 18 bases in the middle. The CDR3 sequence is CASRVQGGVGTEAFF. CDR3 DNA: TGTGCCAGCAGGGTCCAAGGGGGAGTCGGCACTGAAGCTTTCTTT.

The V gene is TRBV30, the J gene TRBJ2-2; TRBD1 aligns across 8 bases. The V and J ends lost 5 bases and 1 base, in that order; junction bases with no gene match: 0. Germline V CDR1 and CDR2: GTSNPN, SVGIG (reference sequence). CDR3 length: 13 amino acids. CDR3 nucleotides: TGTGCCTGGGGGACAGGGAACACCGGGGAGCTGTTTTTT. This codes for CAWGTGNTGELFF. Full variable domain (remainder filled in from reference TRBV30 and TRBJ2-2): SQTIHQWPATLVQPVGSPLSLECTVEGTSNPNLYWYRQAAGRGLQLLFYSVGIGQISSEVPQNLSASRPQDRQFILSSKKLLLSDSGFYLCAWGTGNTGELFFGEGSRLTVL.

The table lists this clone with a few counts. V is TRBV5-6 and J is TRBJ2-7; D is unresolved. The CDR3 has 12 residues. Trimming cost V 3 bases and J 4 bases, with 8 bases left between them. CDR1 and CDR2 (germline): SGHDT, YYEEEE. The CDR3 DNA is TGTGCCAGCAGCTCATACAGTTACGAGCAGTACTTC. Translating it yields CASSSYSYEQYF.

V is TRBV11-1 and J is TRBJ2-3; TRBD1 aligns across 7 bases. Unmatched junction bases numbered 3, after V lost 2 bases and J lost 4 bases. This CDR3 is 14 amino acids long. Germline V gene data show CDR1 as SGHAT and CDR2 as FQDESV (reference sequence). Written as DNA, the CDR3 is TGTGCCAGCAGCTTACGAGGGGGCCCAGATACGCAGTATTTT. Encoded protein: CASSLRGGPDTQYF.

V and J are TRBV28 and TRBJ1-3; 7 bases match TRBD1. Germline CDR1 is MDHEN and CDR2 is SYDVKM. The CDR3 has 15 amino acids. The V gene end was trimmed by 2 bases and the J gene end by 0 bases; junction bases not matched to a gene: 1. CDR3 coding DNA: TGTGCCAGCAGTTTAGGACAGGTCTCTGGAAACACCATATATTTT. This translates into CASSLGQVSGNTIYF.

This sequence joins TRBV10-3 and TRBJ2-3, with 10 bases fitting TRBD2. The junction had 3 bases not matched to a gene; V was cut back by 2 bases and J by 4 bases. The CDR3 runs to 15 residues. CDR1 is ENHRY, CDR2 SYGVKD, per germline. The CDR3 DNA sequence: TGTGCCATCAGTGAGCTAGCGGGAGACTCAGATACGCAGTATTTT. Protein sequence: CAISELAGDSDTQYF.

J is TRBJ2-1 and V is TRBV7-6; 13 positions match TRBD2. The CDR3 extends over 19 amino acids. CDR1 is SGHVS, CDR2 FNYEAQ, per germline. With V trimmed by 3 bases and J by 7 bases, 15 bases remained unmatched. The DNA for the CDR3 is TGTGCCAGCAGCTTCCAACTTGGACCGGGACTAGCGGGAAGGAATGAGCAGTTCTTC. Translating it yields CASSFQLGPGLAGRNEQFF.

The CDR3 DNA sequence: TGTGCCAGCAGTGAAGGGGTAGCGGCAGATACGCAGTATTTT. Translated: CASSEGVAADTQYF. The chain recombines TRBV6-1 with TRBJ2-3; D perhaps matches TRBD2 (6 bases). Trimming removed 1 base from V and 4 bases from J, with 9 bases in between. The CDR3 contains 14 residues. Germline V gives CDR1 MNHNS, CDR2 SASEGT.

The V gene is TRBV18, the J gene TRBJ1-4, with 7 bases fitting TRBD1. CDR1 KGHSH and CDR2 LQKENI come from the germline V gene. The junction had 6 bases not matched to a gene; V was cut back by 3 bases and J by 5 bases. CDR3 length: 15 residues. In nucleotides, the CDR3 is TGTGCCAGCTCACCCCCGGGACAGAAGAATGAAAAACTGTTTTTT. Encoded protein: CASSPPGQKNEKLFF. Full variable domain (remainder filled in from reference TRBV18 and TRBJ1-4): NAGVMQNPRHLVRRRGQEARLRCSPMKGHSHVYWYRQLPEEGLKFMVYLQKENIIDESGMPKERFSAEFPKEGPSILRIQQVVRGDSAAYFCASSPPGQKNEKLFFGSGTQLSVL.

The chain combines TRBV28 with TRBJ2-7, with 11 positions matching TRBD2. Germline V CDR1 and CDR2: MDHEN, SYDVKM. CDR3 length: 13 amino acids. Trimming at V came to 2 bases and at J to 7 bases, leaving 1 base not matched to a gene. CDR3 nucleotide sequence: TGTGCCAGCAGTTTACTAGCGGGAGGTGAGCAGTACTTC. It is translated as CASSLLAGGEQYF.

This chain uses TRBV5-1 with TRBJ1-1; 7 nucleotides match TRBD1. The CDR3 consists of 15 residues. CDR1 and CDR2 (germline): SGHRS, YFSETQ. Trimming at V came to 0 bases and at J to 0 bases, leaving 2 bases not matched to a gene. The DNA for the CDR3 is TGCGCCAGCAGCTTGGGACAGGGAATGAACACTGAAGCTTTCTTT. Protein sequence: CASSLGQGMNTEAFF.

The V gene is TRBV7-3, the J gene TRBJ2-2; 8 nucleotides align to TRBD1. Germline CDR1 and CDR2: SGHTA and FQGTGA. This CDR3 contains 16 residues. Unmatched junction bases numbered 5, after V lost 2 bases and J lost 3 bases. The CDR3, as DNA: TGTGCCAGCAGCTTATCAGGACAGGGAGACACCGGGGAGCTGTTTTTT. It is translated as CASSLSGQGDTGELFF.

This sequence joins TRBV6-1 and TRBJ1-1, with D maybe TRBD1 (6 bases). The CDR3 is 12 residues long. CDR1 and CDR2 from the germline V gene are MNHNS and SASEGT. Deletions cut 2 bases from V and 9 bases from J, with 10 bases between. The CDR3 sequence: CASSERRGKAFF. The CDR3 DNA reads as TGTGCCAGCAGTGAACGTAGGGGGAAAGCTTTCTTT.

This chain uses TRBV27 with TRBJ2-7, with 10 bases identical to TRBD1. With V trimmed by 7 bases and J by 3 bases, 6 bases remained unmatched. Germline CDR1 MNHEY, CDR2 SMNVEV (reference sequence). The CDR3 has 14 residues. CDR3 nucleotide sequence: TGTGCCAGCACCAGGGGACAGGGGCGCTACGAGCAGTACTTC. Amino acid sequence: CASTRGQGRYEQYF.

The chain couples TRBV6-6 to TRBJ1-1; 7 bases line up with TRBD1. Germline CDR1 is MNHNY and CDR2 is SVGAGI (reference sequence). Trimming cost V 8 bases and J 1 base; bases outside gene matches: 7. The CDR3 extends over 14 amino acids. CDR3 in DNA: TGTGCCAGCCTACCGGGACAGACGAACACTGAAGCTTTCTTT. It specifies CASLPGQTNTEAFF.

This clone was counted between two and nine times. The V call is TRBV19, the J call TRBJ2-5; TRBD1 matches at 8 bases. CDR3 length: 16 residues. The V and J ends lost 10 bases and 2 bases, in that order; junction bases with no gene match: 15. Germline CDR1 LNHDA, CDR2 SQIVND (reference sequence). The CDR3 DNA reads TGTGCCACTTCTCAGTACCCCACAGGGGGACAAGAGACCCAGTACTTC. Translating gives CATSQYPTGGQETQYF.

The sample holds one count of this clone. The chain couples TRBV3-1 (or the pseudogene TRBV3-2) to TRBJ2-5; 7 bases match TRBD2. V lost 0 bases, J lost 12 bases, and 7 bases stayed unmatched. Germline CDR1 LGHDT, CDR2 YNNKEL (reference sequence). This CDR3 region has 13 residues. CDR3 loop: CASSQEGGTGKYF. The CDR3 DNA sequence: TGTGCCAGCAGCCAAGAGGGGGGGACTGGGAAGTACTTC.

V and J are TRBV19 and TRBJ1-1; D might be TRBD1 (5 bases). The CDR3 contains 12 residues. Germline V gives CDR1 LNHDA, CDR2 SQIVND (reference sequence). Trimming cost V 3 bases and J 10 bases, with 12 bases left between them. The CDR3: CASSMSQGVAFF. In DNA, the CDR3 is TGTGCCAGTAGTATGTCGCAGGGCGTAGCTTTCTTT. The full variable domain, its missing parts supplied by reference TRBV19 and TRBJ1-1, is DGGITQSPKYLFRKEGQNVTLSCEQNLNHDAMYWYRQDPGQGLRLIYYSQIVNDFQKGDIAEGYSVSREKKESFPLTVTSAQKNPTAFYLCASSMSQGVAFFGQGTRLTVV.

The V call is TRBV19, the J call TRBJ1-1, with D unresolved. The CDR3 extends over 15 amino acids. From germline, CDR1 is LNHDA and CDR2 SQIVND (reference sequence). The V and J ends lost 1 base and 1 base respectively, with 10 bases between them. This chain's CDR3 is CASSIGALPNTEAFF. CDR3 bases: TGTGCCAGTAGTATAGGGGCCCTACCGAACACTGAAGCTTTCTTT.

This clone has a single count. This rearrangement joins TRBV5-4 to TRBJ2-3, with TRBD2 matching 8 bases. The CDR3 is 14 amino acids. With 0 bases clipped from V and 6 bases from J, the junction kept 3 bases outside the gene matches. Germline V gene lookup returns CDR1 SGHNT and CDR2 YYREEE (reference sequence). The CDR3 DNA reads as TGTGCCAGCAGCTTGGAATCTAGCGGGGATACGCAGTATTTT. Translation: CASSLESSGDTQYF.

The J gene is TRBJ1-6, the V gene TRBV5-8, with 12 bases lining up with TRBD1. The germline CDR1 and CDR2 sequences are SGHTS and YDEGEE. The CDR3 contains 19 residues. V was pared by 5 bases and J by 1 base, with 10 bases of the junction left unmatched. CDR3 bases: TGTGCCAGCAGTTTCCCGGGACAGGGGGCTATTTCCTATAATTCACCCCTCCACTTT. Protein product: CASSFPGQGAISYNSPLHF.

The V call is TRBV7-2, the J call TRBJ2-1, with a possible D match to TRBD2 (7 bases). This CDR3 is 15 amino acids long. Trimming stripped 7 bases from V and 7 bases from J, with 20 bases between. Looked up from germline, CDR1 is SGHTA and CDR2 is FQGNSA. The CDR3 sequence: CASTLRRGRSNEQFF. In DNA form, the CDR3 reads TGTGCCAGCACCCTAAGGCGGGGGCGAAGTAATGAGCAGTTCTTC.

This sequence joins TRBV27 and TRBJ2-7; 10 bases agree with TRBD1. With V trimmed by 5 bases and J by 6 bases, 7 bases remained unmatched. Germline V gene sequence: CDR1 MNHEY, CDR2 SMNVEV (reference sequence). The CDR3 covers 14 residues. For the CDR3, the DNA is TGTGCCAGCAGTCCAACCCGGGACAGGGGCGAGCAGTACTTC. This gives the protein CASSPTRDRGEQYF.

This clone was counted between two and nine times. The chain links TRBV30 to TRBJ1-6; 8 nucleotides line up with TRBD1. CDR1 GTSNPN and CDR2 SVGIG come from the germline V gene (reference sequence). The CDR3 totals 21 residues. V dropped 2 bases and J dropped 5; count of bases not matched to a gene: 23. The CDR3 coding sequence is TGTGCCTGGAGTACTTCGCCGCGGACAGGGTTTGTGAGGGGCAATAATTCACCCCTCCACTTT. Translated, it gives CAWSTSPRTGFVRGNNSPLHF. Full variable domain (outside the CDR3, taken from reference TRBV30 and TRBJ1-6): SQTIHQWPATLVQPVGSPLSLECTVEGTSNPNLYWYRQAAGRGLQLLFYSVGIGQISSEVPQNLSASRPQDRQFILSSKKLLLSDSGFYLCAWSTSPRTGFVRGNNSPLHFGNGTRLTVT.